These T cell receptor beta chains were read from a single sample in a study of cytomegalovirus exposure and HLA in healthy donors. TCRdb's copy holds only in-frame clones and misses some; the assay was immunoSEQ multiplex PCR. The data show about 150,000 clones, approximately 79% seen once. What was sequenced was PBMCs. These receptors originate from a male donor in good health and CMV-seronegative. CDR3s include the opening cysteine and the closing phenylalanine or tryptophan.

>TRBV18
CASSPQGAFYEQYF
>TRBV30
CAWNRDSNSPLHF
>TRBV5-1
CASSLGGGAGNEQFF
>TRBV21-1
CASSKDIGRQPQHF
>TRBV5-4
CASSLGQGALGEKLFF
>TRBV6-5
CASSYRAGGSTDTQYF
>TRBV4-3
CASSPGTGAGNTIYF
>TRBV11-2
CASSLDRGSYEQYF
>TRBV19
CASSMGRVTGTRGTDTQYF
>TRBV11-2
CASKTEYQETQYF
>TRBV27
CASSRSTGRETQYF
>TRBV5-6
CAKQSSSGNTIYF
>TRBV5-5
CASSLAGGNSGNTIYF
>TRBV15
CATSGGSGRGYGYTF
>TRBV7-8
CASSPPGQGRTYTEAFF
>TRBV7-8
CASSLDGTVPYEQYF
>TRBV7-9
CASSLARAGGMSEQFF
>TRBV29-1
CSVGGGVSYEQYF
>TRBV7-9
CASSQKQGNNEKLFF
>TRBV5-1
CASSLNRGQETQYF
>TRBV19
CASSIGGLAGAATQYF
>TRBV6-1
CASSGTGTGKNYGYTF
>TRBV27
CASGRDGLAGVEQYF
>TRBV2
CASLVAVGTGELFF
>TRBV7-2
CASSRDRGMQPQHF
>TRBV5-4
CASSLGLAGGSLGAKNIQYF
>TRBV5-4
CASSSLRGEQYF
>TRBV5-4
CASSSVQGAAEAFF
>TRBV5-1
CASSLGGTGGTHGYTF
>TRBV7-2
CASSLGPGDYGYTF
>TRBV5-4
CASSLLPSYEQYF
>TRBV6-1
CASSVLGQVGYGYTF
>TRBV5-1
CASSLVTSASTDTQYF
>TRBV7-9
CSSSFPRVRDTEAFF
>TRBV2
CASSPGTGEQPQHF
>TRBV18
CASSPSGQGLIYNEQFF